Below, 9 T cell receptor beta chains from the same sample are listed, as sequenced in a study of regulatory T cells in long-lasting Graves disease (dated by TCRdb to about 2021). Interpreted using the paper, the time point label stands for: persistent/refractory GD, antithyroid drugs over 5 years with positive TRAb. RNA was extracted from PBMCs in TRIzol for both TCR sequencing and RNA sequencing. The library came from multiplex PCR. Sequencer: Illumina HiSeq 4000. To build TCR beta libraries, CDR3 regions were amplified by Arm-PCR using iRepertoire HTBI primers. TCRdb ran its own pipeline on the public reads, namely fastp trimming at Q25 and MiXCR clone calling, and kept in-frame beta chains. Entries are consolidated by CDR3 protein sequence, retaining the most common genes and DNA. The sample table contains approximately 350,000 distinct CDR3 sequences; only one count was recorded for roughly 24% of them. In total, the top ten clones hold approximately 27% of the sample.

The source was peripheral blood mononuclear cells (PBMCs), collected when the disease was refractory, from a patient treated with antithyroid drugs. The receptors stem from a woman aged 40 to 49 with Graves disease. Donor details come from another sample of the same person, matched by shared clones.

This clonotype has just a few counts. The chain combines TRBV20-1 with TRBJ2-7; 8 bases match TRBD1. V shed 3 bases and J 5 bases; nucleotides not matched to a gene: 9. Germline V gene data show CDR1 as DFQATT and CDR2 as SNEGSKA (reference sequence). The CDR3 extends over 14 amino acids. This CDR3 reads CSARGAGTGDEQYF. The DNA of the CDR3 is TGCAGTGCTAGGGGGGCCGGGACAGGTGACGAGCAGTACTTC.

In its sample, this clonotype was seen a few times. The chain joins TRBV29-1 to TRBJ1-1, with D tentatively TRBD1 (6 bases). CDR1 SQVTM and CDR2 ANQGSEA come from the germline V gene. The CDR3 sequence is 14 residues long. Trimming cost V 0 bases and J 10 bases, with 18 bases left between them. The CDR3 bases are TGCAGCGTTGAAGATCGAACCCTGGGCAGGGGAGCTTTCTTT. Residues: CSVEDRTLGRGAFF.

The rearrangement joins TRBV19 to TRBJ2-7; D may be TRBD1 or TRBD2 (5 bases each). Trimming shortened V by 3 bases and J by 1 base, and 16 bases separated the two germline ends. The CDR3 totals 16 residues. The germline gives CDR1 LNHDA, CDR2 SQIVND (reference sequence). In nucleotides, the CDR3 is TGTGCCAGTAGTATGAGAGGGGCACCCTTTTCCTACGAGCAGTACTTC. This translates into CASSMRGAPFSYEQYF.

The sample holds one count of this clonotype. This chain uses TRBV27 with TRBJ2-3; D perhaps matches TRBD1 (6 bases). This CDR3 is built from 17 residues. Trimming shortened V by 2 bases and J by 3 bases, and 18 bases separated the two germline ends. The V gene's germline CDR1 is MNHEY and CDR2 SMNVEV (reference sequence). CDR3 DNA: TGTGCCAGCAGTTTAAGGGGTCCGGTGGGGGCGACAGATACGCAGTATTTT. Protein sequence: CASSLRGPVGATDTQYF.

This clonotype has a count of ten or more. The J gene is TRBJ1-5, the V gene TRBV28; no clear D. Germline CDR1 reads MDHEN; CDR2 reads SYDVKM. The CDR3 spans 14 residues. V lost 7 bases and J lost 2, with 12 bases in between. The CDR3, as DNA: TGTGCCAGCATCCGTCGGGGTCGCAATCAGCCCCAGCATTTT. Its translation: CASIRRGRNQPQHF.

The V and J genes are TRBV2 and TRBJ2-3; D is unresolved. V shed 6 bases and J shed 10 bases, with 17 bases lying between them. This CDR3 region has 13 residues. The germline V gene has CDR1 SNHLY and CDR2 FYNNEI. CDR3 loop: CASSRWEHPSQYF. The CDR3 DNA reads TGTGCCAGCAGCCGATGGGAACACCCTTCGCAGTATTTT.

CDR3 in DNA: TGCAGTGCTAGGACAGGGCTGCTTCAGCCCCAGCATTTT. Its translation is CSARTGLLQPQHF. The V call is TRBV20-1, the J call TRBJ1-5; TRBD1 matches at 7 bases. The CDR3 contains 13 residues. In germline, CDR1 is DFQATT, CDR2 SNEGSKA (reference sequence). Unmatched junction bases numbered 5, after V lost 3 bases and J lost 6 bases.

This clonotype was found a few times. CDR3 amino acids: CASSLMRQGGNEQFF. In DNA, the CDR3 is TGTGCCAGCAGTTTAATGCGACAGGGAGGCAATGAGCAGTTCTTC. The rearrangement joins TRBV28 to TRBJ2-1; a possible D gene is TRBD1 (7 bases). Trimming took off 2 bases at V and 6 bases at J, with 14 bases between the two ends. Germline V gene data show CDR1 as MDHEN and CDR2 as SYDVKM. This CDR3 is 15 amino acids long.

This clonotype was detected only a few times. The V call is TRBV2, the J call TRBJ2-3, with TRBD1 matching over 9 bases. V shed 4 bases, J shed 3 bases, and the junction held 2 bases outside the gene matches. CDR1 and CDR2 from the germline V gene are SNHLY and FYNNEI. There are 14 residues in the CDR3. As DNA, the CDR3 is TGTGCCAGCAGTGGGGACAGGGAGACAGATACGCAGTATTTT. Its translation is CASSGDRETDTQYF.